The present T cell receptor beta chain was sequenced within a study of blood T cell repertoires in COVID-19. Study overall: Donors in the United States, Italy and Spain gave samples during acute or convalescent COVID-19.

Participants were aged roughly 18 to 90 years from about two dozen US areas. The CDR3 contains 15 residues. V was clipped by 4 bases and J by 8 bases; unmatched bases: 10. Germline V gene data show CDR1 as SGDLS and CDR2 as YYNGEE. Sequencing used immunoSEQ multiplex PCR; TCRdb keeps in-frame clones, though not all of them. Of about 270,000 clones listed, over 80% are singletons. The rearrangement joins TRBV9 to TRBJ1-4, with 8 bases matching TRBD1. This sequence was found in a woman under 40 with acute COVID-19. The sequencing sample was made of PBMCs or T cells enriched from blood (not recorded which). CDR3 residues: CASSSQGAGEEKLFF. CDR3 DNA sequence: TGTGCCAGCAGCTCCCAGGGGGCTGGGGAAGAAAAACTGTTTTTT.